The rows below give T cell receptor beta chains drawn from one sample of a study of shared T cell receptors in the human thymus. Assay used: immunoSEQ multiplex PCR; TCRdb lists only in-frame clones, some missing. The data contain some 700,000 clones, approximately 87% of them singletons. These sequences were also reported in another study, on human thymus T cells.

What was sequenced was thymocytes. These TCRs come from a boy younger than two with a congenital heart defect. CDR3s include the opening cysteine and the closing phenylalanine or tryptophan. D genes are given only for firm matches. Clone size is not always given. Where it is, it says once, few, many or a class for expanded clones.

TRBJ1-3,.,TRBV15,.,CATSRVQGGNTIYF,TGTGCCACCAGCAGGGTACAGGGTGGAAACACCATATATTTT
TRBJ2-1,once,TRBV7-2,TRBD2,CASSLGTSGSYEQFF,TGTGCCAGCAGCTTAGGGACTAGCGGGAGCTATGAGCAGTTCTTC
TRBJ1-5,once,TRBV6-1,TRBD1,CASSAGQAYLSNQPQHF,TGTGCCAGCAGTGCAGGACAGGCGTACCTTAGCAATCAGCCCCAGCATTTT
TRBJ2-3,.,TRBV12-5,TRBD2,CASGKLAGTTDTQYF,TGTGCTAGTGGGAAACTAGCGGGAACCACAGATACGCAGTATTTT
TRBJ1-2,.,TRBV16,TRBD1,CASSQEGQPKRDYGYTF,TGTGCCAGCAGCCAAGAGGGACAGCCCAAACGGGACTATGGCTACACCTTC
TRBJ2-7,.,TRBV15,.,CAAGGGRGFHEQYF,TGTGCCGCCGGGGGAGGCAGGGGGTTCCACGAGCAGTACTTC
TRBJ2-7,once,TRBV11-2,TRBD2,CASRPLLAGAPYEQYF,TGTGCCAGCAGGCCTCTACTAGCGGGAGCCCCCTACGAGCAGTACTTC
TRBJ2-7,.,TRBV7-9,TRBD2,CASSSLPGLVDYEQYF,TGTGCCAGCAGCTCCTTGCCGGGACTAGTGGACTACGAGCAGTACTTC
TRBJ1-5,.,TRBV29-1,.,CSVGVEGNQPQHF,TGCAGCGTTGGGGTAGAGGGCAATCAGCCCCAGCATTTT
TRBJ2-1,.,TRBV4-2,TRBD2,CASSRPLSGGRTNYNEQFF,TGTGCCAGCAGCCGACCTCTCTCTGGCGGGAGGACCAACTACAATGAGCAGTTCTTC
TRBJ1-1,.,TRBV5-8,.,CASTGASTNTEAFF,TGTGCCAGCACAGGGGCCTCTACGAACACTGAAGCTTTCTTT
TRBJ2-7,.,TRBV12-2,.,CASRLGWVRLAGVTGEQYF,TGTGCAAGTCGCTTGGGGTGGGTGAGGCTAGCGGGGGTTACGGGAGAGCAGTACTTC
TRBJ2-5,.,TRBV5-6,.,CASSPRFSGETQYF,TGTGCCAGCAGCCCGCGTTTTTCCGGGGAGACCCAGTACTTC
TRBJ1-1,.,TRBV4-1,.,CASSQDPQAGAYTEAFF,TGCGCCAGCAGCCAAGATCCTCAGGCAGGGGCGTACACTGAAGCTTTCTTT
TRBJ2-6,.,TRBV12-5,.,CASGLVPGSGANVLTF,TGTGCTAGTGGTTTGGTACCGGGATCTGGGGCCAACGTCCTGACTTTC
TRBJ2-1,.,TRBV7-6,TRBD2,CASSPLAGKYNEQFF,TGTGCCAGCAGCCCCCTAGCGGGCAAGTACAATGAGCAGTTCTTC
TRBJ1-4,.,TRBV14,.,CASSQDRGGTDEKLFF,TGTGCCAGCAGCCAAGATAGAGGGGGAACGGATGAAAAACTGTTTTTT
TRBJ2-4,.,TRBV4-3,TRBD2,CASSVKAGTSGVLAKNIQYF,TGCGCCAGCAGCGTTAAGGCTGGGACTAGCGGGGTTCTAGCCAAAAACATTCAGTACTTC
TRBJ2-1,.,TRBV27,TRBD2,CASSLRTSNEQFF,TGTGCCAGCAGTTTAAGGACTAGCAATGAGCAGTTCTTC
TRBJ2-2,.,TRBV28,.,CASSLGETGELFF,TGTGCCAGCAGTTTAGGGGAGACCGGGGAGCTGTTTTTT
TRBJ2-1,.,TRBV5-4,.,CASSLCPGVVYNEQFF,TGTGCCAGCAGCTTGTGTCCGGGAGTAGTCTACAATGAGCAGTTCTTC
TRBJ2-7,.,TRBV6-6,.,CASSRDTTYEQYF,TGTGCCAGCAGTCGGGACACCACTTACGAGCAGTACTTC
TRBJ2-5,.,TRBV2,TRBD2,CASRSLAGVETQYF,TGTGCCAGCAGGTCCCTAGCGGGGGTTGAGACCCAGTACTTC
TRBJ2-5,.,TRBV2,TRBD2,CASRFRLFGTSGRAIQETQYF,TGTGCCAGCAGGTTCCGTCTTTTCGGGACTAGCGGGAGGGCCATCCAAGAGACCCAGTACTTC
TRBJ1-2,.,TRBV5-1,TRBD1,CASRTGQDVNYGYTF,TGCGCCAGCAGGACTGGACAGGACGTAAACTATGGCTACACCTTC
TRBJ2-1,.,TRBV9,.,CASSGRLSHRLRRSYNEQFF,TGTGCCAGCAGCGGAAGACTCAGCCACCGACTCCGACGCTCCTACAATGAGCAGTTCTTC
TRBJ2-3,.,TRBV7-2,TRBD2,CASSLNSSGSRDTQYF,TGTGCCAGCAGCTTAAACTCTAGCGGGAGTCGAGATACGCAGTATTTT
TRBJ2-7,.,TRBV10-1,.,CASSPNGTHYEQYF,TGCGCCAGCAGCCCTAACGGGACACACTACGAGCAGTACTTC
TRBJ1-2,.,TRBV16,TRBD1,CASSPIFEGAANYGYTF,TGTGCCAGCAGCCCAATATTTGAGGGGGCGGCTAACTATGGCTACACCTTC
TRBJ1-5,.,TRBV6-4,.,CASSDAGQHNQPQHF,TGTGCCAGCAGTGACGCAGGACAGCACAATCAGCCCCAGCATTTT
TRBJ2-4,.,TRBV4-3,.,CASSQGAGPLAKNIQYF,TGCGCCAGCAGCCAAGGGGCGGGCCCACTCGCCAAAAACATTCAGTACTTC
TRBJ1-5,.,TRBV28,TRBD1,CASSLTPGQGNQPQHF,TGTGCCAGCAGTTTAACCCCGGGACAGGGAAATCAGCCCCAGCATTTT